This T cell receptor (beta chain) was documented in a study of blood T cell repertoires in COVID-19. In the study overall: Italy, Spain and the United States were the sources of the convalescent and acute COVID-19 samples.

As processed by the authors: Nucleated cell number was recorded as an estimate derived from reference gene primer amplification. Measured with immunoSEQ multiplex PCR; TCRdb has only the in-frame clones, and not every one. V and J calls plus clone size are reproduced from that table; the DNA served to infer D and trimming. The repertoire holds 5,000 to 6,500 clones, with over 70% as singletons. The CDR3 runs 17 residues. Per the germline V gene, CDR1 is LNHDA and CDR2 is SQIVND (reference sequence). J gave up 11 bases and V 6 bases, and 19 bases lay outside the gene matches. The chain has TRBV19 and TRBJ2-2, with 9 bases fitting TRBD2. The sequence was obtained from a man between 60 and 75 years old with acute or convalescent COVID-19. The material sequenced was peripheral blood. CDR3 sequence (DNA): TGTGCCAGTAGCTTCGAGCTAGCGGGGCGCTCTCAGGCAGAGCTGTTTTTT. Its translation: CASSFELAGRSQAELFF. Drawing the rest from reference TRBV19 and TRBJ2-2, the complete variable domain is DGGITQSPKYLFRKEGQNVTLSCEQNLNHDAMYWYRQDPGQGLRLIYYSQIVNDFQKGDIAEGYSVSREKKESFPLTVTSAQKNPTAFYLCASSFELAGRSQAELFFGEGSRLTVL.